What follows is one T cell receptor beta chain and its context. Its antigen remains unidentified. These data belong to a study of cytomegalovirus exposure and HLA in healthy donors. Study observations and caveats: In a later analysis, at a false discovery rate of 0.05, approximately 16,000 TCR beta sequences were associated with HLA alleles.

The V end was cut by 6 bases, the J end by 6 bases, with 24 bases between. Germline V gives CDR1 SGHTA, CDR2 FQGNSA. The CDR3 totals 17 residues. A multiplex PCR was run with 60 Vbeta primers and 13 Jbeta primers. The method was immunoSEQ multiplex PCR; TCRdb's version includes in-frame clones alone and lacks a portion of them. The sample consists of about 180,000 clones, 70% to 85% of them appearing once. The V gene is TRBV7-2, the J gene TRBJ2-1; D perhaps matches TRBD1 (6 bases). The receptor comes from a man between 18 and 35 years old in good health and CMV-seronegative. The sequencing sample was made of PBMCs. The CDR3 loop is CASSSIIGTPRGNEQFF. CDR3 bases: TGTGCCAGCAGTTCTATCATCGGTACTCCCAGGGGCAATGAGCAGTTCTTC.